These T cell receptor beta chains were read from a single sample in a study of shared T cell receptors in the human thymus. The repertoire was sequenced with immunoSEQ multiplex PCR; TCRdb's copy has only in-frame clones and lacks some. This sample has about 660,000 clones, with around nine tenths found just once. The sample was also linked to a second study, of human thymus T cells.

Sequencing was performed on thymocytes. The receptors shown here come from a boy under three years old with a congenital heart defect. The CDR3 runs from the conserved cysteine through the conserved F or W. The D gene is left open where the match is weak.

TGTGCCAGCAGTTTTCCAGGGGGGAGAGGCTACACCTTC CASSFPGGRGYTF 13 TRBJ1-2 TRBV27 TRBD1
TGTGCCACCTCCCCCAGGGGAAGGGATCAGCCCCAGCATTTT CATSPRGRDQPQHF 14 TRBJ1-5 TRBV27 NA
TGTGCCAGCAAACCCAGCCGGACAGGGAGCACAGATACGCAGTATTTT CASKPSRTGSTDTQYF 16 TRBJ2-3 TRBV25-1 TRBD1
TGTGCCAGCAGCTCCCTCGACTGCGAGACCCAGTACTTC CASSSLDCETQYF 13 TRBJ2-5 TRBV4-2 NA
TGTGCCAGCAGTTTCAACTCCTCGAGAAGCACAGATACGCAGTATTTT CASSFNSSRSTDTQYF 16 TRBJ2-3 TRBV28 NA
TGTGCCAGTAGTATGAGACTACTAGCGGGAGGAGGTGGAGATACGCAGTATTTT CASSMRLLAGGGGDTQYF 18 TRBJ2-3 TRBV19 TRBD2
TGTGCCACCAGCAGATTCCCCCCCGGACTAGAGGGGGCAGATACGCAGTATTTT CATSRFPPGLEGADTQYF 18 TRBJ2-3 TRBV15 NA
TGTGCCAGCTCACCCAGGGGTTTTCTGCCCTACGAGCAGTACTTC CASSPRGFLPYEQYF 15 TRBJ2-7 TRBV18 NA
TGTGCCAGCAGCTTCGGCCCGACAGGGACGAACACTGAAGCTTTCTTT CASSFGPTGTNTEAFF 16 TRBJ1-1 TRBV5-5 TRBD1
TGTGCCAGCAGCCAAGGGCTAGCGGGAGCCGGGGAGCTGTTTTTT CASSQGLAGAGELFF 15 TRBJ2-2 TRBV4-2 TRBD2
TGTGCCAGCAGCCTGGGGGGCGGGGGTCACTACAATGAGCAGTTCTTC CASSLGGGGHYNEQFF 16 TRBJ2-1 TRBV5-4 NA
TGTGCCAGCAGTCATGGACAGACTTATAGCAATCAGCCCCAGCATTTT CASSHGQTYSNQPQHF 16 TRBJ1-5 TRBV28 NA